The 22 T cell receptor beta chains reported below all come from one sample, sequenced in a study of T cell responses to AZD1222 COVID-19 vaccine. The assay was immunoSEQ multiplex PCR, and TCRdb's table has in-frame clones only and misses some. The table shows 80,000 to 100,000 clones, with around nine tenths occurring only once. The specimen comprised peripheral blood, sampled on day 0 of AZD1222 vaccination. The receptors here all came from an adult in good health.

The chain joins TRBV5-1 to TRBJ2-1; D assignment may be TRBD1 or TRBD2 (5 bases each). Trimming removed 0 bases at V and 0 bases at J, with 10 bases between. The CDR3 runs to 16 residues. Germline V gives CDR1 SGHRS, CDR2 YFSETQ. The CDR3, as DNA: TGCGCCAGCAGCTTGGTGGGACCGAGCTCCTACAATGAGCAGTTCTTC. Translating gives CASSLVGPSSYNEQFF.

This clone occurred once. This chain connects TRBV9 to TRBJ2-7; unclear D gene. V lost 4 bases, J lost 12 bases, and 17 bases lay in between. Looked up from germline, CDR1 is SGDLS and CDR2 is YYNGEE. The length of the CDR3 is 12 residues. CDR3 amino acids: CASSPDLYNPYF. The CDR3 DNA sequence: TGTGCCAGCAGCCCCGATCTCTATAATCCGTACTTC.

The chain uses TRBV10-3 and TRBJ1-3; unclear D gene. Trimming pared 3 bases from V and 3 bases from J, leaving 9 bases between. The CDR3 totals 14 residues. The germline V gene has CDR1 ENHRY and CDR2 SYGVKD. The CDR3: CAISDGRHGNTIYF. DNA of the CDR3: TGTGCCATCAGTGACGGCAGGCATGGAAACACCATATATTTT.

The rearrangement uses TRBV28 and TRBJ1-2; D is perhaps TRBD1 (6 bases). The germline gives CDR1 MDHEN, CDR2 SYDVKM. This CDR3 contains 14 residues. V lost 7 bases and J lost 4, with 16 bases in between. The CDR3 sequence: CASIWQGNPYGYTF. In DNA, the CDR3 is TGTGCCAGCATTTGGCAGGGGAACCCCTATGGCTACACCTTC.

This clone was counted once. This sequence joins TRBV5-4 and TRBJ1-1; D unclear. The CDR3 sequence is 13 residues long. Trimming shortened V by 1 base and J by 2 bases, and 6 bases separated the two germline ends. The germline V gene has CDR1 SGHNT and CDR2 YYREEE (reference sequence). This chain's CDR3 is CASSLIDNTEAFF. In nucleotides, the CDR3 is TGTGCCAGCAGCTTGATCGATAACACTGAAGCTTTCTTT. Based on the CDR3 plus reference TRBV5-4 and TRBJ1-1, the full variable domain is ETGVTQSPTHLIKTRGQQVTLRCSSQSGHNTVSWYQQALGQGPQFIFQYYREEENGRGNFPPRFSGLQFPNYSSELNVNALELDDSALYLCASSLIDNTEAFFGQGTRLTVV.

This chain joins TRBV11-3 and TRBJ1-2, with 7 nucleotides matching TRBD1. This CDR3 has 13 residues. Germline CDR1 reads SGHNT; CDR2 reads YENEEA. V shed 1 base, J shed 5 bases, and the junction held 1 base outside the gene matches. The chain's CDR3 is CASSLAQGYGYTF. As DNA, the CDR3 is TGTGCCAGCAGCTTAGCACAGGGGTATGGCTACACCTTC.

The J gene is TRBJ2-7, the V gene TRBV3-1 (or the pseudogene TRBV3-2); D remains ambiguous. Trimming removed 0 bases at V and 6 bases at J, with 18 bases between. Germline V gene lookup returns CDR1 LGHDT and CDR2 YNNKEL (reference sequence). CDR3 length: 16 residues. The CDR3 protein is CASSQDIAPSTSEQYF. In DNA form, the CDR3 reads TGTGCCAGCAGCCAAGATATAGCCCCATCTACGTCCGAGCAGTACTTC.

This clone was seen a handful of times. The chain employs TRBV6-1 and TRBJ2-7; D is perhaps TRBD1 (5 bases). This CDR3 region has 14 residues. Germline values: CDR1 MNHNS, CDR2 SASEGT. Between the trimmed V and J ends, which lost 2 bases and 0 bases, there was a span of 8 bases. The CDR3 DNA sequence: TGTGCCAGCAGTGAAACAGGACCCTCCTACGAGCAGTACTTC. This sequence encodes CASSETGPSYEQYF.

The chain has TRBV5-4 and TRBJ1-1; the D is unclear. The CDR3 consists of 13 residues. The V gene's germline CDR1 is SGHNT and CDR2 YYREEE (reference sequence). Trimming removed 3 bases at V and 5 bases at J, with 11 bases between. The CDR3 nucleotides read TGTGCCAGCAGCTCTCCGGTGAGGACTGAAGCTTTCTTT. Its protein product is CASSSPVRTEAFF. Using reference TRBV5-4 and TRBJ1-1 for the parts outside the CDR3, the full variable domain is ETGVTQSPTHLIKTRGQQVTLRCSSQSGHNTVSWYQQALGQGPQFIFQYYREEENGRGNFPPRFSGLQFPNYSSELNVNALELDDSALYLCASSSPVRTEAFFGQGTRLTVV.

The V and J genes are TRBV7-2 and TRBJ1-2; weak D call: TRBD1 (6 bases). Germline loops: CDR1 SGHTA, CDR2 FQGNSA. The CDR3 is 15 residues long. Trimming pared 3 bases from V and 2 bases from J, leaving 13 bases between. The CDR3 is CASSLIPGQNYGYTF. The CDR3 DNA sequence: TGTGCCAGCAGCTTGATACCGGGACAAAACTATGGCTACACCTTC.

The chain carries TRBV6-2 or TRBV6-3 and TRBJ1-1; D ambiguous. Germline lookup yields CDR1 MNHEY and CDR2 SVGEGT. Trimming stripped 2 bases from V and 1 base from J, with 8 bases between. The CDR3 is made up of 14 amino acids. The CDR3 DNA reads TGTGCCAGCAGTTACACGAGGAGGAACACTGAAGCTTTCTTT. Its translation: CASSYTRRNTEAFF.

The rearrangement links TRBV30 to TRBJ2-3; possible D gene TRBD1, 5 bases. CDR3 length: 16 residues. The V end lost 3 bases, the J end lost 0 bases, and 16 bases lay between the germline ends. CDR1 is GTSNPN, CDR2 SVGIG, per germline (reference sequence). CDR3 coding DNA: TGTGCCTGGAGCGGTGGGGCGGCTTGGAGCACAGATACGCAGTATTTT. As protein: CAWSGGAAWSTDTQYF.

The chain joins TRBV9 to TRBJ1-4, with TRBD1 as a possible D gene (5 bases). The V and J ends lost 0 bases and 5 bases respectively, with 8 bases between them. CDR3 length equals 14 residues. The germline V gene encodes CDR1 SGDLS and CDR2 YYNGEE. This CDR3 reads CASSVGGLNEKLFF. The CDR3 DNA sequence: TGTGCCAGCAGCGTAGGGGGCTTAAATGAAAAACTGTTTTTT.

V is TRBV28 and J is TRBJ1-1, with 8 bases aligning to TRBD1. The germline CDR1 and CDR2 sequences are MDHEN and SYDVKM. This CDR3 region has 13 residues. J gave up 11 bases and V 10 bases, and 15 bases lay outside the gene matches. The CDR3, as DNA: TGTGCCACCACGGACAGGGTTGGTGGTTTGGCTTTCTTT. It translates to CATTDRVGGLAFF.

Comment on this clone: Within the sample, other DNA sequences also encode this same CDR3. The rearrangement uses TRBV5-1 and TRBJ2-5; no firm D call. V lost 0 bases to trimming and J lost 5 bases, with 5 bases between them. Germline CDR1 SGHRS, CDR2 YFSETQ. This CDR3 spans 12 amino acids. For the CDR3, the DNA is TGCGCCAGCAGCTTGGGGCTCGAGACCCAGTACTTC. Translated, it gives CASSLGLETQYF.

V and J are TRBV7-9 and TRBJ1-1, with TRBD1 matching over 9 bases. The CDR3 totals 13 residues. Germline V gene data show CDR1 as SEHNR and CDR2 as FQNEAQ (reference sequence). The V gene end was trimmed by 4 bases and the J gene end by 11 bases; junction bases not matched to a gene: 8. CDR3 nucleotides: TGTGCCAGCAGCTCCACACAGGGGGCGACGGCTTTCTTT. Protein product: CASSSTQGATAFF.

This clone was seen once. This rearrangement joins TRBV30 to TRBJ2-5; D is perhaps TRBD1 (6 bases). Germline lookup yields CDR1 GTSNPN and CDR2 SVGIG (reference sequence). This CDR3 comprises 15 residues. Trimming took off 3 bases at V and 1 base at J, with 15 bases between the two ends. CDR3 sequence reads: CAWSQKTGFQETQYF. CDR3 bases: TGTGCCTGGAGCCAAAAAACAGGGTTCCAAGAGACCCAGTACTTC.

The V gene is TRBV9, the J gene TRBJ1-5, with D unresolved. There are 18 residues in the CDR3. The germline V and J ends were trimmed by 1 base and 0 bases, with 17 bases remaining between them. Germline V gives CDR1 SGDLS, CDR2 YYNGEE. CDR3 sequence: CASSVRSTAPYSNQPQHF. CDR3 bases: TGTGCCAGCAGCGTAAGGAGCACAGCTCCTTATAGCAATCAGCCCCAGCATTTT.

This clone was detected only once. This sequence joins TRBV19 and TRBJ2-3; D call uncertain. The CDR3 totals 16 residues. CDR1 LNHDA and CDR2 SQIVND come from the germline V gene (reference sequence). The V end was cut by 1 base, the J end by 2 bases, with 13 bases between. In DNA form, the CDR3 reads TGTGCCAGTAGTATAGGATCGGCTGACTTCACAGATACGCAGTATTTT. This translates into CASSIGSADFTDTQYF.

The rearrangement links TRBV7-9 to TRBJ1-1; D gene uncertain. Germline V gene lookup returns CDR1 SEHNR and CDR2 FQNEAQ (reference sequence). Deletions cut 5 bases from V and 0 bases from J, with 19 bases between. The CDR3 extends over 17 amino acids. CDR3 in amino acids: CASSRSTERPMNTEAFF. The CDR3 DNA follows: TGTGCCAGCAGCCGATCGACGGAAAGACCCATGAACACTGAAGCTTTCTTT.

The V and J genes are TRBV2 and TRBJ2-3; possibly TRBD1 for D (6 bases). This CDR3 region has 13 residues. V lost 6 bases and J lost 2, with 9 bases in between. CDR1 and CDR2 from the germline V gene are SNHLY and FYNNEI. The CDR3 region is CASSRGATDTQYF. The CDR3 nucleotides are TGTGCCAGCAGCAGGGGCGCCACAGATACGCAGTATTTT.

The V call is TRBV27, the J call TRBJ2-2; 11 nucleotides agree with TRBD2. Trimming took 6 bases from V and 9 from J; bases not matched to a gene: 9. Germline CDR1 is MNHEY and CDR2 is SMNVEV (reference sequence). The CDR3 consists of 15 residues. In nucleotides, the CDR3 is TGTGCCAGCAGGTTCTTAGCGGGGGGGCCGAGGGAGCTGTTTTTT. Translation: CASRFLAGGPRELFF.